What follows is one TCR beta chain and its context. The sample belongs to a study of control samples from healthy donors and cancer patients. Germline CDR1 is GTSNPN and CDR2 is SVGIG (reference sequence). With V trimmed by 2 bases and J by 0 bases, 6 bases remained unmatched. The CDR3 runs 15 residues. Clones were sequenced by immunoSEQ multiplex PCR, and TCRdb holds only the in-frame ones, with some missing. In the table there are around 110,000 clones, over 90% of which are singletons. The sequenced sample consisted of blood. J is TRBJ1-1 and V is TRBV30; 7 bases agree with TRBD1. This receptor was taken from a man aged 30-40 years in good health. The CDR3 protein is CAWSNRGGMNTEAFF. CDR3 DNA: TGTGCCTGGAGTAACAGGGGAGGTATGAACACTGAAGCTTTCTTT.